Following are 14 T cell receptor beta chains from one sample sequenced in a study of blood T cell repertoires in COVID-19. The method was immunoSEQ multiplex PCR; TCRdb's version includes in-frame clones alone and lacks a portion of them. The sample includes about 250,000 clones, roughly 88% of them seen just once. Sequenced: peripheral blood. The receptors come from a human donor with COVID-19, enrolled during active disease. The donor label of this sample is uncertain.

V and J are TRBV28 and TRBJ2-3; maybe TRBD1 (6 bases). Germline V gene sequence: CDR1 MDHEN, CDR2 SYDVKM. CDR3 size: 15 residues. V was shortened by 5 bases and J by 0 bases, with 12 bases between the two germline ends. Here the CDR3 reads CASSPDSPSTDTQYF. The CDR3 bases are TGTGCCAGCAGTCCGGACAGCCCTAGCACAGATACGCAGTATTTT.

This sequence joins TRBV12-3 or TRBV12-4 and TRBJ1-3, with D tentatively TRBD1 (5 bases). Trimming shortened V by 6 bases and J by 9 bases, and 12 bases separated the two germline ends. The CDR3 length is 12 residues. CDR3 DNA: TGTGCCAGCAGGCGGGCCGGGGGCACCATATATTTT. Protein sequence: CASRRAGGTIYF.

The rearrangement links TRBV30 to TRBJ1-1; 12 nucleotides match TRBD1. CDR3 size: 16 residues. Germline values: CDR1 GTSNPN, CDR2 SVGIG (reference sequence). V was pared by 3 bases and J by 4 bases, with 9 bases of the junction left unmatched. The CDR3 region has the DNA TGTGCCTGGAGGGCCGGGACAGGGGGCGCAGGCACTGAAGCTTTCTTT. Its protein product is CAWRAGTGGAGTEAFF.

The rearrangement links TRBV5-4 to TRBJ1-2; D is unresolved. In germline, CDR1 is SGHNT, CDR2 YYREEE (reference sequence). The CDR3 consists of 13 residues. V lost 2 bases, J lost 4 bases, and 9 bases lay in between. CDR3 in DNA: TGTGCCAGCAGCTTTAAAGGCGGCTATGGCTACACCTTC. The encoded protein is CASSFKGGYGYTF. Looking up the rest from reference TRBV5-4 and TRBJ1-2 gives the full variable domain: ETGVTQSPTHLIKTRGQQVTLRCSSQSGHNTVSWYQQALGQGPQFIFQYYREEENGRGNFPPRFSGLQFPNYSSELNVNALELDDSALYLCASSFKGGYGYTFGSGTRLTVV.

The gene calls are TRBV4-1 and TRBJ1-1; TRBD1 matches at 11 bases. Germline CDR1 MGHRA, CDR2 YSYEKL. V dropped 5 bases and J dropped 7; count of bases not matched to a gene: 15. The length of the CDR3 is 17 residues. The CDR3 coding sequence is TGCGCCAGCAGCACCCGTTACAACTCGGGACAGGGGGTTGAAGCTTTCTTT. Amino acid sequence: CASSTRYNSGQGVEAFF.

CDR3 in amino acids: CASSPVGVTPNTEAFF. Here the CDR3 DNA reads TGTGCCAGCAGTCCCGTAGGGGTTACTCCGAACACTGAAGCTTTCTTT. The chain recombines TRBV28 with TRBJ1-1; TRBD1 is a possible D gene (5 bases). The V gene lost 5 bases and the J gene lost 1 base, with 17 bases spanning the gap. CDR1 is MDHEN and CDR2 is SYDVKM in the germline V gene. The CDR3 is made up of 16 amino acids.

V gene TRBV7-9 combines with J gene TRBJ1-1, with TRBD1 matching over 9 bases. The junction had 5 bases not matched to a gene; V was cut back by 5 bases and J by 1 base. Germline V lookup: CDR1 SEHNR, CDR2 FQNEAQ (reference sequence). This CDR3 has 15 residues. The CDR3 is CASSPQGASNTEAFF. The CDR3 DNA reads TGTGCCAGCAGCCCACAGGGGGCATCGAACACTGAAGCTTTCTTT.

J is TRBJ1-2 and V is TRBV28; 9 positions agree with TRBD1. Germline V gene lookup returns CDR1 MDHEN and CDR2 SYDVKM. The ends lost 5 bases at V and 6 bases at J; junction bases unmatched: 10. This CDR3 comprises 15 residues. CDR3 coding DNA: TGTGCCAGCAGTCCGCAGGGACAGGGTAGTAATGGCTACACCTTC. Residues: CASSPQGQGSNGYTF.

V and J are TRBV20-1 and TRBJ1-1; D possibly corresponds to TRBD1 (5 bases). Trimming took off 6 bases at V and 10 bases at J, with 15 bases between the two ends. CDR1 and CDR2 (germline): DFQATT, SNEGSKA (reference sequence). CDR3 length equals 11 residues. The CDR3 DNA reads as TGCAGTGCGACAACGGGGGAGCGAGCTTTCTTT. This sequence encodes CSATTGERAFF.

This CDR3 reads CASSAAWGGPDEQYF. For the CDR3, the DNA is TGTGCCAGCAGCGCCGCGTGGGGAGGGCCGGACGAGCAGTACTTC. This rearrangement joins TRBV9 to TRBJ2-7, with 7 bases fitting TRBD2. With 3 bases clipped from V and 5 bases from J, the junction kept 11 bases outside the gene matches. The length of the CDR3 is 15 residues. Germline assignment: CDR1 SGDLS and CDR2 YYNGEE.

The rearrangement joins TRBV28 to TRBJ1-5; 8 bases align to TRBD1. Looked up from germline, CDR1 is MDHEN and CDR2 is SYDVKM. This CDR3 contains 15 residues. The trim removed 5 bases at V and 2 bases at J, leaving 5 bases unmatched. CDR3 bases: TGTGCCAGCAGTATTCCGGGACAGGGCAATCAGCCCCAGCATTTT. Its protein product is CASSIPGQGNQPQHF. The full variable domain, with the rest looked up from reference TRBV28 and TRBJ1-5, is DVKVTQSSRYLVKRTGEKVFLECVQDMDHENMFWYRQDPGLGLRLIYFSYDVKMKEKGDIPEGYSVSREKKERFSLILESASTNQTSMYLCASSIPGQGNQPQHFGDGTRLSIL.

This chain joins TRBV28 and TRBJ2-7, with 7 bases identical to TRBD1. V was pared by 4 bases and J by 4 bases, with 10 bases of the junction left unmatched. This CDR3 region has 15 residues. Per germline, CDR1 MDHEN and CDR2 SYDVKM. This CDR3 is CASSSPSRGTYEQYF. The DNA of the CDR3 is TGTGCCAGCAGTTCTCCTTCCAGGGGGACATACGAGCAGTACTTC.

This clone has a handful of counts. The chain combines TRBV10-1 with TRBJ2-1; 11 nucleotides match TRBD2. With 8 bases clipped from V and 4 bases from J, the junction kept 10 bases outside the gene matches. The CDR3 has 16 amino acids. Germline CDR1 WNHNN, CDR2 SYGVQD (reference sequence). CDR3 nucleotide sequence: TGCGCCAGCTCCGGGACTAGCGGAGGGGTATACAATGAGCAGTTCTTC. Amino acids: CASSGTSGGVYNEQFF.

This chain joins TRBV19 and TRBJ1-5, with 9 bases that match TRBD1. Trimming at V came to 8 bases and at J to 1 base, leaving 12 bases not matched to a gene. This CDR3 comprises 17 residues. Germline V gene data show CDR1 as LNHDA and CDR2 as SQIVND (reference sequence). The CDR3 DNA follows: TGTGCCAGTTCCGGGACAGGGACCTCCGGCAGCAATCAGCCCCAGCATTTT. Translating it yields CASSGTGTSGSNQPQHF.